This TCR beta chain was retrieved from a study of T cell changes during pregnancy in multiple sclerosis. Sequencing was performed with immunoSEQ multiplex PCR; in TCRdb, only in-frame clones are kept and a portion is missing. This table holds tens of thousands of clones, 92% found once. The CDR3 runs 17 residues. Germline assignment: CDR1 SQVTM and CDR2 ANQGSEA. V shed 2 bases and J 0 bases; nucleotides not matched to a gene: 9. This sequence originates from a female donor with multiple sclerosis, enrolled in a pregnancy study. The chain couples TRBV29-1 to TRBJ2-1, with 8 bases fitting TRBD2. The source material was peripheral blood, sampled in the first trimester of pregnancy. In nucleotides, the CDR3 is TGCAGCGTTGAACCCCTACTAGCGGATAGCTCCTACAATGAGCAGTTCTTC. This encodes CSVEPLLADSSYNEQFF.